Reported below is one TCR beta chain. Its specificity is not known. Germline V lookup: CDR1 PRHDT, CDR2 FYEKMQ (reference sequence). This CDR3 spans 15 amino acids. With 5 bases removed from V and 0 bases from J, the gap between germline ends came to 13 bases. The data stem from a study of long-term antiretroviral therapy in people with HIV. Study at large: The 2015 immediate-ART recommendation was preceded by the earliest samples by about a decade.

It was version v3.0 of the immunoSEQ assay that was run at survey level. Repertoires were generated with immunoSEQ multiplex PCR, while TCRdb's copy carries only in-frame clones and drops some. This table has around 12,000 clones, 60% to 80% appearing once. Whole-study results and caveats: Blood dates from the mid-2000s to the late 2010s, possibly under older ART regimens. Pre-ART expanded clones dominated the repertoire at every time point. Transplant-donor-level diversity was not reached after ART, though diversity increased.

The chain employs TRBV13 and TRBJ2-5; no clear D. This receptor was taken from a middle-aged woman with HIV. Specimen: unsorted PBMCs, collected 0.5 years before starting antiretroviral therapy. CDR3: CASSHPSANQETQYF. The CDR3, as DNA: TGTGCCAGCAGCCATCCCTCGGCAAACCAAGAGACCCAGTACTTC. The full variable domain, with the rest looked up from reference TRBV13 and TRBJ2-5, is AAGVIQSPRHLIKEKRETATLKCYPIPRHDTVYWYQQGPGQDPQFLISFYEKMQSDKGSIPDRFSAQQFSDYHSELNMSSLELGDSALYFCASSHPSANQETQYFGPGTRLLVL.